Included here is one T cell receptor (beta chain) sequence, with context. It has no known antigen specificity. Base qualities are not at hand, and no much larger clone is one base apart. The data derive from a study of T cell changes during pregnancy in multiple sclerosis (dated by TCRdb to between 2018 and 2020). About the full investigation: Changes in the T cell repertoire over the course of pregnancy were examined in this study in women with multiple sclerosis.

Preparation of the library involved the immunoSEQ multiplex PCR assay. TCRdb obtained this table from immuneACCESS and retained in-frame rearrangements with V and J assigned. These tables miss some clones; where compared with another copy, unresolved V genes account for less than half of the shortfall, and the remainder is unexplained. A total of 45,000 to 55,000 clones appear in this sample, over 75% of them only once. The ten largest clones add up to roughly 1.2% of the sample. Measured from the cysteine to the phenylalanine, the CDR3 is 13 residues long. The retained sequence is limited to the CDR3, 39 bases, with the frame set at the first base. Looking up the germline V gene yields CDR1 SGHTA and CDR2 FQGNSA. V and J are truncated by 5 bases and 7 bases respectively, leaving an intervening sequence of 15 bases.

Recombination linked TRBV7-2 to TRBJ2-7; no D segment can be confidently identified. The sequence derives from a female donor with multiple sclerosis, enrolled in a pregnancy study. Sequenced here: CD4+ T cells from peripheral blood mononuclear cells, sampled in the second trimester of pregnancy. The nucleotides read TGTGCCAGCAGCCCCGAAATAATCGGGGAGCAGTACTTC. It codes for CASSPEIIGEQYF.